This T cell receptor beta chain was sequenced for a study of T cells in Graves' hyperthyroidism and ophthalmopathy. V was trimmed by 1 base and J by 5 bases, leaving 15 bases between them. The CDR3 runs 16 residues. Germline CDR1 and CDR2: SGHNT and YENEEA. The TCR beta CDR3 regions underwent amplification using RNA transcripts as the source. Carried out on the TCR CDR3, a first-round RT-PCR used the HTBI primer set. TCRdb ran MiXCR on the multiplex PCR reads and lists one entry per CDR3 protein. This sample has around 300,000 distinct CDR3 sequences; over 20% occur once, and the top ten carry about 60%.

Material: blood. The receptor was derived from a man aged 25 to 40 with Graves' ophthalmopathy. The rearrangement uses TRBV11-3 and TRBJ2-1; TRBD1 or TRBD2 may be the D gene (5 bases each). The CDR3 nucleotides read TGTGCCAGCAGCTTAGTGGCCGGGACCCTGGACAATGAGCAGTTCTTC. It specifies CASSLVAGTLDNEQFF.